The 29 T cell receptor beta chains in this list originate from one sample, sequenced in a study of T cells after yellow fever vaccination. Each CDR3 protein is one row after TCRdb ran MiXCR on the 5' RACE reads. The data show about 210,000 distinct CDR3 sequences, about 3% seen once. This specimen consisted of CD4+ T cells sorted from PBMCs, obtained 10 days after the yellow fever booster vaccination. The receptors stem from a man aged 18 to 35 who received the YFV17D yellow fever vaccine.

This chain joins TRBV12-3 or TRBV12-4 and TRBJ2-3, with 10 bases lining up with TRBD2. Unmatched junction bases numbered 12, after V lost 3 bases and J lost 3 bases. The CDR3 sequence is 18 residues long. The CDR3 DNA reads as TGTGCCAGCAGTTTTCCCCCCTCGAGCGGGGGGGCAACAGATACGCAGTATTTT. Translated, it gives CASSFPPSSGGATDTQYF.

This clonotype was seen many times. This chain links TRBV3-1 with TRBJ2-1; TRBD2 is a possible D gene (5 bases). Deletions cut 3 bases from V and 0 bases from J, with 12 bases between. CDR1 LGHDT and CDR2 YNNKEL come from the germline V gene (reference sequence). The CDR3 has 16 amino acids. This chain's CDR3 is CASSHRTANSYNEQFF. Here the CDR3 DNA reads TGTGCCAGCAGCCACCGGACTGCGAACTCCTACAATGAGCAGTTCTTC.

V is TRBV6-5 and J is TRBJ2-5; D may be TRBD1 (6 bases). V was clipped by 7 bases and J by 1 base, with 10 bases between them. CDR3 length: 13 amino acids. From germline, CDR1 is MNHEY and CDR2 SVGAGI. This CDR3 reads CASKRQAQETQYF. As DNA, the CDR3 is TGTGCCAGCAAACGACAGGCCCAAGAGACCCAGTACTTC.

The chain uses TRBV6-2 or TRBV6-3 and TRBJ1-5; 7 bases are a match to TRBD1. Germline lookup yields CDR1 MNHEY and CDR2 SVGEGT. The CDR3 sequence is 18 residues long. Unmatched junction bases numbered 14, after V lost 6 bases and J lost 0 bases. Written as DNA, the CDR3 is TGTGCCAGCAGCGGCCGGGCAGGGGGTCGGTTTAGCAATCAGCCCCAGCATTTT. Protein product: CASSGRAGGRFSNQPQHF.

This clonotype has ten or more counts. DNA of the CDR3: TGTGCCAGCAGTGAAGCCTTAGTAGCGGGGGGCCCCATAGATACGCAGTATTTT. Protein product: CASSEALVAGGPIDTQYF. This sequence joins TRBV6-1 and TRBJ2-3, with 10 bases that match TRBD2. CDR1 is MNHNS and CDR2 is SASEGT in the germline V gene. J gave up 5 bases and V 0 bases, and 11 bases lay outside the gene matches. This CDR3 is built from 18 residues.

This clonotype appeared a few times. The rearrangement joins TRBV5-1 to TRBJ2-5; D tentatively fits TRBD1 or TRBD2 (5 bases each). Germline V gene lookup returns CDR1 SGHRS and CDR2 YFSETQ. This CDR3 comprises 14 residues. V was shortened by 2 bases and J by 3 bases, with 11 bases between the two germline ends. The CDR3 protein is CASSFAGAEETQYF. The CDR3 DNA is TGCGCCAGCAGCTTCGCCGGGGCGGAAGAGACCCAGTACTTC.

This clonotype was counted many times. CDR3 sequence: CASSLGTAPSVRYF. CDR3 DNA: TGTGCCAGCAGTTTGGGGACAGCTCCGTCCGTTAGGTACTTC. The chain employs TRBV12-3 or TRBV12-4 and TRBJ2-4; 7 bases match TRBD1. With 3 bases clipped from V and 15 bases from J, the junction kept 14 bases outside the gene matches. CDR3 length: 14 amino acids.

CDR3 DNA: TGCAGTGCTAGACGTCCGACTATCACTAACTCCCGCTATGGCTACACCTTC. It codes for CSARRPTITNSRYGYTF. The chain links TRBV20-1 to TRBJ1-2; D gene uncertain. The germline V gene encodes CDR1 DFQATT and CDR2 SNEGSKA (reference sequence). The CDR3 has 17 residues. V was clipped by 2 bases and J by 4 bases, with 23 bases between them.

This clonotype was seen a handful of times. The V and J genes are TRBV28 and TRBJ2-7; 10 bases are a match to TRBD1. J lost 6 bases, V lost 10 bases, and 12 bases had no gene match. This CDR3 contains 14 residues. Germline V gene data show CDR1 as MDHEN and CDR2 as SYDVKM. CDR3 sequence (DNA): TGTGCCATCGAATCCTCCGGGACAGGGGTCGAGCAGTACTTC. Translating it yields CAIESSGTGVEQYF.

This clonotype was counted between two and nine times. This rearrangement joins TRBV5-4 to TRBJ2-2, with D possibly being TRBD1 or TRBD2 (7 bases each). Per germline, CDR1 SGHNT and CDR2 YYREEE (reference sequence). The CDR3 consists of 13 residues. The germline V and J ends were trimmed by 7 bases and 6 bases, with 13 bases remaining between them. The CDR3, as DNA: TGTGCCAGCTTCAGGGGGGGCGCCGGGGAGCTGTTTTTT. Protein sequence: CASFRGGAGELFF.

This clonotype has a count of ten or more. The CDR3 region is CATSRGSPGDPTDTQYF. The CDR3 DNA sequence: TGTGCCACCAGCAGAGGGTCACCGGGGGACCCCACAGATACGCAGTATTTT. This chain connects TRBV15 to TRBJ2-3; D is perhaps TRBD2 (6 bases). V was clipped by 1 base and J by 2 bases, with 16 bases between them. This CDR3 has 17 residues. The germline V gene encodes CDR1 LNHNV and CDR2 YYDKDF (reference sequence).

This sequence joins TRBV28 and TRBJ1-5; 9 bases match TRBD1. The CDR3 has 15 residues. Losses at the gene ends were 7 bases for V and 6 bases for J; bases not matched to a gene: 10. Per germline, CDR1 MDHEN and CDR2 SYDVKM. The CDR3 region is CASTTTGGGFQPQHF. CDR3 DNA: TGTGCCAGCACCACTACAGGGGGCGGATTTCAGCCCCAGCATTTT.

The J gene is TRBJ2-5, the V gene TRBV4-3; D uncertain. Trimming shortened V by 3 bases and J by 4 bases, and 15 bases separated the two germline ends. Germline V CDR1 and CDR2: LGHNA, YSLEER. CDR3 size: 15 residues. CDR3 DNA: TGCGCCAGCAGCCAGGATCACCGGAACCCAGAGACCCAGTACTTC. Translated, it gives CASSQDHRNPETQYF.

At least ten counts were recorded for this clonotype. The chain is built from TRBV20-1 and TRBJ2-5; 8 bases align to TRBD2. V was clipped by 2 bases and J by 4 bases; unmatched bases: 6. The CDR3 covers 14 residues. The germline CDR1 and CDR2 sequences are DFQATT and SNEGSKA (reference sequence). The chain's CDR3 is CSARQRGWGETQYF. For the CDR3, the DNA is TGCAGTGCTAGACAGCGGGGGTGGGGAGAGACCCAGTACTTC.

The chain links TRBV20-1 to TRBJ1-3; D unclear. The CDR3 runs 13 residues. CDR1 DFQATT and CDR2 SNEGSKA come from the germline V gene (reference sequence). The V end lost 4 bases, the J end lost 4 bases, and 11 bases lay between the germline ends. The CDR3 DNA sequence: TGCAGTGCTACCGTCGAGGCCGGAAACACCATATATTTT. Its protein product is CSATVEAGNTIYF.

This clonotype was seen only a few times. The rearrangement uses TRBV10-3 and TRBJ1-5; TRBD1 agrees at 8 bases. There are 13 residues in the CDR3. The V segment lost 5 bases and the J segment 6 bases; nucleotides outside the gene matches: 3. In germline, CDR1 is ENHRY, CDR2 SYGVKD. The DNA for the CDR3 is TGTGCCATCAGTTCAGGGGGCGGTCAGCCCCAGCATTTT. The encoded protein is CAISSGGGQPQHF.

This clonotype was seen repeatedly, ten times or more. The chain combines TRBV10-3 with TRBJ2-3, with 10 bases that match TRBD1. The length of the CDR3 is 16 residues. After removal of 4 bases from V and 8 bases from J, the junction contained 12 bases not matched to a gene. Germline V gene lookup returns CDR1 ENHRY and CDR2 SYGVKD. CDR3 bases: TGTGCCATCAGTGCCCTAGAATCCCGGGACAGGGGTACGCAGTATTTT. Amino acids: CAISALESRDRGTQYF.

This clonotype was seen ten or more times. V is TRBV10-3 and J is TRBJ1-6, with D hard to call. Trimming removed 8 bases from V and 9 bases from J, with 20 bases in between. CDR1 ENHRY and CDR2 SYGVKD come from the germline V gene. There are 15 residues in the CDR3. The CDR3 coding sequence is TGTGCCATCTCCAAGGGCCCGGCCATCGGTTCACCCCTCCACTTT. Translation gives CAISKGPAIGSPLHF.

This clonotype was seen more than once but under ten times. The V and J genes are TRBV4-1 and TRBJ1-2, with D uncertain. The CDR3 runs to 13 residues. V was cut by 0 bases and J by 5 bases, with 7 bases left in between. Germline V lookup: CDR1 MGHRA, CDR2 YSYEKL. CDR3 nucleotide sequence: TGCGCCAGCAGCCAAGAAGTTGGTTATGGCTACACCTTC. Translating it yields CASSQEVGYGYTF.

Many counts were recorded for this clonotype. The CDR3 spells CASSLGPAPTYEQYV. CDR3 in DNA: TGTGCCAGCAGCTTAGGACCAGCCCCCACCTACGAGCAGTACGTC. The chain is built from TRBV7-6 and TRBJ2-7; D remains ambiguous. The V gene lost 1 base and the J gene lost 2 bases, with 12 bases spanning the gap. CDR1 SGHVS and CDR2 FNYEAQ come from the germline V gene. The CDR3 runs to 15 residues.

In its sample, this clonotype was seen a few times. This chain links TRBV29-1 with TRBJ2-1; TRBD1 might be the D (6 bases). V dropped 6 bases and J dropped 2 bases, with 11 bases sitting between them. Germline assignment: CDR1 SQVTM and CDR2 ANQGSEA. The CDR3 length is 13 residues. DNA for the CDR3: TGCAGCGTACAGGGACATGCCTACAATGAGCAGTTCTTC. Its protein product is CSVQGHAYNEQFF.

This clonotype came up many times. The rearrangement joins TRBV27 to TRBJ1-6, with 9 bases that match TRBD1. Germline V CDR1 and CDR2: MNHEY, SMNVEV (reference sequence). The length of the CDR3 is 18 residues. The V gene end was trimmed by 4 bases and the J gene end by 10 bases; junction bases not matched to a gene: 17. The CDR3 protein is CASSSGQGKPLEQSPLHF. The CDR3 coding sequence is TGTGCCAGCAGTTCCGGACAGGGGAAGCCCCTAGAACAATCACCCCTCCACTTT.

In its sample, this clonotype was seen many times. This chain connects TRBV20-1 to TRBJ2-1, with D unresolved. Germline V CDR1 and CDR2: DFQATT, SNEGSKA (reference sequence). The length of the CDR3 is 12 residues. V shed 5 bases and J shed 5 bases, with 10 bases lying between them. CDR3 in DNA: TGCAGTGCTGGGCGTACTCACAATGAGCAGTTCTTC. It yields the protein CSAGRTHNEQFF.

Many counts were recorded for this clonotype. The chain links TRBV7-3 to TRBJ2-2; D uncertain. The CDR3 length is 12 residues. Germline V CDR1 and CDR2: SGHTA, FQGTGA. The V and J ends lost 0 bases and 6 bases respectively, with 2 bases between them. The CDR3 region is CASSLTSGELFF. The CDR3 region has the DNA TGTGCCAGCAGCTTAACGTCCGGGGAGCTGTTTTTT.

The V call is TRBV7-2, the J call TRBJ2-1; D remains ambiguous. This CDR3 has 13 residues. V was clipped by 6 bases and J by 6 bases, with 12 bases between them. The germline CDR1 and CDR2 sequences are SGHTA and FQGNSA. The CDR3 here is CASSSQLSNEQFF. In DNA, the CDR3 is TGTGCCAGCAGTTCACAGTTAAGCAATGAGCAGTTCTTC.

CDR3 bases: TGCAGTGCTAGAAACCTACTAGCGAACACCGGGGAGCTGTTTTTT. The encoded protein is CSARNLLANTGELFF. This rearrangement joins TRBV20-1 to TRBJ2-2; tentatively, D is TRBD2 (5 bases). Between the trimmed V and J ends, which lost 2 bases and 0 bases, there was a span of 10 bases. The germline CDR1 and CDR2 sequences are DFQATT and SNEGSKA (reference sequence). CDR3 size: 15 residues.

In this sample, this clonotype turned up many times. V usage is TRBV7-2 and J usage is TRBJ2-5, with a possible D match to TRBD2 (6 bases). This CDR3 contains 14 residues. Germline loops: CDR1 SGHTA, CDR2 FQGNSA. Trimming stripped 0 bases from V and 7 bases from J, with 12 bases between. The CDR3 nucleotides read TGTGCCAGCAGCTTAGCGCAAAGGAGGGGGACCCAGTACTTC. Amino acid sequence: CASSLAQRRGTQYF. The variable domain in full, completed from reference TRBV7-2 and TRBJ2-5, reads GAGVSQSPSNKVTEKGKDVELRCDPISGHTALYWYRQSLGQGLEFLIYFQGNSAPDKSGLPSDRFSAERTGGSVSTLTIQRTQQEDSAVYLCASSLAQRRGTQYFGPGTRLLVL.

This clonotype was seen at least ten times. This chain connects TRBV12-3 or TRBV12-4 to TRBJ1-1, with D possibly TRBD1 on 6 matching bases. The CDR3 consists of 14 residues. The V gene lost 3 bases and the J gene lost 6 bases, with 14 bases spanning the gap. Here the CDR3 reads CASSFQGRSSEAFF. CDR3 nucleotides: TGTGCCAGCAGTTTTCAGGGGAGATCGTCTGAAGCTTTCTTT.

This clonotype was found many times. The rearrangement uses TRBV12-3 or TRBV12-4 and TRBJ1-1; possibly TRBD1 for D (6 bases). V was shortened by 5 bases and J by 2 bases, with 12 bases between the two germline ends. This CDR3 has 14 residues. CDR3 bases: TGTGCCAGCAGTGACACGACAGGCAACACTGAAGCTTTCTTT. This encodes CASSDTTGNTEAFF.